This is a list of T cell receptor beta chains from one sample in a study of T-cell memory formation after mild COVID-19. TCRdb ran MiXCR on the 5' RACE reads and lists one entry per CDR3 protein. The sample has 290,000 or so distinct CDR3 sequences, roughly a fifth seen once; the top ten hold around a fifth. Sequencing was performed on PBMCs or a T cell subset sorted from them (not recorded which). The receptors shown here come from a man younger than 30 who had mild COVID-19 (a few samples of this study predate the infection). Cell type and time point are not known. Each CDR3 is given without its conserved first and last residue. Each record gives: J gene, CDR3 length, V gene, CDR3 protein.

>TRBJ2-3|14|TRBV4-3
ASSQGGGGAPDTQY
>TRBJ2-4|14|TRBV10-3
AISDSVRGAKNIQY
>TRBJ2-3|13|TRBV7-9
ASSPVARTTDTQY
>TRBJ1-6|14|TRBV7-8
ASSPPRQGNLSPLH
>TRBJ2-5|12|TRBV7-9
ASSLDLSRETQY
>TRBJ2-2|14|TRBV11-2
ASSFPQGGATGELF
>TRBJ2-3|13|TRBV5-1
ASSLNGGSTDTQY
>TRBJ2-7|11|TRBV6-5
ASSRGDIYEQY
>TRBJ1-1|12|TRBV5-1
ASSVQGSASEAF
>TRBJ2-3|11|TRBV10-3
AISEILTDTQY
>TRBJ1-5|13|TRBV4-1
ASSRGQISNQPQH
>TRBJ1-1|13|TRBV5-6
ASSLNFVTGAHAF
>TRBJ2-1|13|TRBV7-9
ASSSGQGDYNEQF
>TRBJ1-2|12|TRBV12-3/TRBV12-4
ASRFGTGHYGYT
>TRBJ2-5|14|TRBV5-6
ASSPTEQGLQETQY
>TRBJ2-2|13|TRBV7-9
ASSLQNANTGELF
>TRBJ1-4|10|TRBV20-1
SARASAEKLF
>TRBJ2-1|15|TRBV9
ASSVRPGPLSYNEQF
>TRBJ2-1|12|TRBV7-6
ASSSPTGGTEQF
>TRBJ1-3|13|TRBV4-2
ASSRDTGPGNTIY
>TRBJ2-1|10|TRBV5-6
ASSLHIGQQF
>TRBJ2-5|15|TRBV11-2
ASSPIRGTSGQETQY
>TRBJ1-2|11|TRBV7-9
ASSAGQTYGYT
>TRBJ2-1|12|TRBV6-2/TRBV6-3
ASSYSISYNEQF
>TRBJ1-2|13|TRBV5-1
ASSLGDRAYYGYT
>TRBJ2-5|12|TRBV6-5
ASTKNQGQETQY
>TRBJ1-2|11|TRBV7-9
ASSRRPGFGYT
>TRBJ1-3|14|TRBV4-2
ASSQDWRVSGNTIY
>TRBJ1-6|11|TRBV30
AWSVYENSPLH
>TRBJ1-1|10|TRBV28
ASRPVYTEAF
>TRBJ2-5|10|TRBV12-3/TRBV12-4
ASSRPYRSQY
>TRBJ2-1|13|TRBV3-1
ASSRSGGAYNEQF
>TRBJ1-6|11|TRBV12-3/TRBV12-4
ASSFTTPAALH
>TRBJ2-5|7|TRBV29-1
SVTETQY
>TRBJ1-1|15|TRBV4-2
ASTRDVGAAGLTEAF
>TRBJ2-1|13|TRBV10-3
AISESGGGLDEQF
>TRBJ2-3|12|TRBV12-3/TRBV12-4
DSSPPPGPNTQY
>TRBJ2-5|11|TRBV28
ASSHPALETQY
>TRBJ2-2|15|TRBV4-3
ASSQDVRGGNTGELF
>TRBJ2-3|14|TRBV12-3/TRBV12-4
ASSHNGGRVTDTQY
>TRBJ2-1|9|TRBV10-2
ASSQSNEQF
>TRBJ1-1|12|TRBV5-1
ASSLNTENTEAF
>TRBJ1-3|12|TRBV3-1
ASSPGGSGNTIY
>TRBJ2-3|14|TRBV7-8
ASSLPGQKSTDTQY
>TRBJ2-1|14|TRBV6-5
ASSYPGTSGYNEQF
>TRBJ2-5|13|TRBV7-8
ASSYGGQSQETQY
>TRBJ2-5|12|TRBV7-2
ASSPWLGEETQY
>TRBJ2-1|10|TRBV20-1
SARDETNEQF
>TRBJ2-3|15|TRBV7-9
ASSPARAGERPDTQY
>TRBJ1-1|12|TRBV12-3/TRBV12-4
ASSRQGMNTEAF
>TRBJ2-5|14|TRBV24-1
ATSDGSGTPQETQY
>TRBJ1-6|11|TRBV5-1
ASSLAGVGPLH
>TRBJ2-5|13|TRBV7-9
ASSRGLTFQETQY
>TRBJ2-3|10|TRBV9
ASSVAADTQY
>TRBJ2-5|10|TRBV5-6
ASGGTVETQY